This TCR beta chain was recorded in a study of PD-1 blockade in classical Hodgkin lymphoma. Notes on the study in general: Reasons behind the repertoire differences stay unclear, perhaps disease activity or earlier therapy.

Of note for this clone: Its antigen is not identified.

J lost 0 bases, V lost 5 bases, and 8 bases had no gene match. The CDR3 runs 18 residues. CDR1 is LNHDA, CDR2 SQIVND, per germline (reference sequence). Every patient was affected by relapse after autologous stem cell transplantation, while exposure to brentuximab vedotin was not uniform. Libraries were prepared by immunoSEQ multiplex PCR; TCRdb keeps only in-frame clonotypes and omits some of them. Here the sample spans 40,000 to 45,000 clones, around 78% being singletons. This TCR derives from a human donor with classical Hodgkin lymphoma. The specimen comprised peripheral blood mononuclear cells (PBMCs), sampled at baseline. The J gene is TRBJ2-1, the V gene TRBV19; 12 bases map to TRBD2. The CDR3 DNA reads as TGTGCCAGTAGTTCGACTAGCGGGGGCGATAGCTCCTACAATGAGCAGTTCTTC. Encoded protein: CASSSTSGGDSSYNEQFF.